Each of the 10 T cell receptor beta chains below was sequenced from the same sample in a study of blood T cells in healthy people across ages. PCR was performed a second time for about 7 to 11 cycles using a sample-barcoded 5' primer and a J-beta primer mix. TCRdb ran MiXCR on the 5' RACE reads and lists one entry per CDR3 protein. The sample holds under 750,000 distinct CDR3 sequences, 47% seen once. The sample taken for sequencing was blood. These receptors all come from a man of 80 years or more in good health.

CDR3 coding DNA: TGTGCCACCAGCAGTAGTAATGGCGAGCAGTACTTC. Amino acids: CATSSSNGEQYF. The chain carries TRBV15 and TRBJ2-7; D is undetermined. Trimming left V 3 bases short and J 6 bases short, with 9 bases between. This CDR3 has 12 amino acids. Looked up from germline, CDR1 is LNHNV and CDR2 is YYDKDF (reference sequence). The variable domain in full, completed from reference TRBV15 and TRBJ2-7, reads DAMVIQNPRYQVTQFGKPVTLSCSQTLNHNVMYWYQQKSSQAPKLLFHYYDKDFNNEADTPDNFQSRRPNTSFCFLDIRSPGLGDTAMYLCATSSSNGEQYFGPGTRLTVT.

This clonotype has more than one count but fewer than ten. The chain has TRBV9 and TRBJ2-7; 8 bases fit TRBD1. The germline gives CDR1 SGDLS, CDR2 YYNGEE. CDR3 size: 14 residues. The trim removed 0 bases at V and 6 bases at J, leaving 5 bases unmatched. The CDR3 DNA reads TGTGCCAGCAGCGTAGGTGGACAGGGACTCGAGCAGTACTTC. It yields the protein CASSVGGQGLEQYF.

This clonotype occurred many times. This rearrangement joins TRBV6-5 to TRBJ2-1; TRBD1 matches at 7 bases. V lost 0 bases, J lost 8 bases, and 7 bases stayed unmatched. Germline V lookup: CDR1 MNHEY, CDR2 SVGAGI. The CDR3 contains 15 residues. CDR3 in DNA: TGTGCCAGCAGTTACTCACAGGGGACACTGCATGAGCAGTTCTTC. Translating it yields CASSYSQGTLHEQFF.

This clonotype was seen at least ten times. The chain recombines TRBV7-9 with TRBJ2-7; weak D call: TRBD1 (5 bases). The CDR3 sequence is 13 residues long. Trimming shortened V by 5 bases and J by 6 bases, and 14 bases separated the two germline ends. CDR1 SEHNR and CDR2 FQNEAQ come from the germline V gene (reference sequence). The CDR3 DNA follows: TGTGCCAGCAGCCCCGTCAAGGGGTTCGAGCAGTACTTC. It codes for CASSPVKGFEQYF.

The J gene is TRBJ1-6, the V gene TRBV12-5; D remains ambiguous. V lost 5 bases and J 2 bases, leaving 13 bases between the germline ends. Germline CDR1 and CDR2: LGHNT and FRNRAP. This CDR3 is built from 16 residues. The CDR3 loop is CASGKETWTYNSPLHF. The CDR3, as DNA: TGTGCTAGTGGTAAAGAGACTTGGACCTATAATTCACCCCTCCACTTT.

The DNA of the CDR3 is TGTGCCAGCAGTTCCCCGGACAGGGGTTTTCAGCCCCAGCATTTT. It specifies CASSSPDRGFQPQHF. The J gene is TRBJ1-5, the V gene TRBV6-2 or TRBV6-3; 9 nucleotides match TRBD1. Trimming at V came to 4 bases and at J to 6 bases, leaving 7 bases not matched to a gene. The CDR3 runs 15 residues. The germline V gene encodes CDR1 MNHEY and CDR2 SVGEGT.

Concerning this clonotype itself: A much larger clone lies a single base off, so this may be a read error. V and J are TRBV6-6 and TRBJ2-5; D is perhaps TRBD1 (5 bases). CDR1 and CDR2 from the germline V gene are MNHNY and SVGAGI (reference sequence). CDR3 length: 14 residues. The V end lost 2 bases, the J end lost 11 bases, and 18 bases lay between the germline ends. CDR3 nucleotides: TGTGCCAGCAGTTACCCGGCCAGGGTGAATGAGCAGTACTTC. As protein: CASSYPARVNEQYF.

In its sample, this clonotype was seen a few times. CDR3 nucleotides: TGCAGTGCTTCCGAGTACTCGTCGAATGAGCAGTTCTTC. It yields the protein CSASEYSSNEQFF. This rearrangement joins TRBV20-1 to TRBJ2-1, with D unclear. This CDR3 comprises 13 residues. Deletions cut 5 bases from V and 7 bases from J, with 15 bases between. Germline-derived CDR1 and CDR2 are DFQATT and SNEGSKA (reference sequence).

The chain recombines TRBV30 with TRBJ2-7, with 7 bases fitting TRBD1. This CDR3 has 15 amino acids. Germline V gene lookup returns CDR1 GTSNPN and CDR2 SVGIG (reference sequence). V lost 5 bases, J lost 0 bases, and 10 bases stayed unmatched. This CDR3 is CAWSTGAHFSYEQYF. In DNA, the CDR3 is TGTGCCTGGTCTACAGGGGCACACTTCTCCTACGAGCAGTACTTC.

This clonotype is a singleton in its sample. The CDR3 bases are TGTGCCACCAGCACAGGACTAGCGGGGTTAAATGAGCAGTACTTC. Protein: CATSTGLAGLNEQYF. This chain connects TRBV15 to TRBJ2-7; 12 bases line up with TRBD2. The V gene's germline CDR1 is LNHNV and CDR2 YYDKDF (reference sequence). This CDR3 is 15 amino acids long. With 4 bases clipped from V and 7 bases from J, the junction kept 8 bases outside the gene matches.